One sample yielded the 32 T cell receptor beta chains listed below, sequenced in a study of blood T cell repertoires in COVID-19. This table comes from immunoSEQ multiplex PCR, and its TCRdb copy is limited to in-frame clones, with some not included. The table lists some 290,000 clones, approximately 90% of them singletons. Source material: PBMCs or T cells enriched from blood (not recorded which). The source of these receptors is a middle-aged woman with acute COVID-19.

This clone was seen only once. This chain links TRBV30 with TRBJ1-4; the match to TRBD1 covers 7 bases. Germline lookup yields CDR1 GTSNPN and CDR2 SVGIG (reference sequence). This CDR3 is built from 13 residues. Trimming at V came to 7 bases and at J to 2 bases, leaving 4 bases not matched to a gene. The CDR3 DNA sequence: TGTGCCTTGCTCAGGGGGACTAATGAAAAACTGTTTTTT. It encodes CALLRGTNEKLFF.

This clone has just one count. This chain uses TRBV29-1 with TRBJ2-3, with unresolved D. Germline-derived CDR1 and CDR2 are SQVTM and ANQGSEA. With 3 bases removed from V and 8 bases from J, the gap between germline ends came to 9 bases. This CDR3 spans 11 amino acids. Written as DNA, the CDR3 is TGCAGCGTTGATCCTCCCTCTACGCAGTATTTT. Its translation is CSVDPPSTQYF.

CDR3 DNA: TGTGCCAGCAGCGGACAGGGGGCCTTGGGGGAGCTGTTTTTT. Amino acid sequence: CASSGQGALGELFF. V and J are TRBV5-5 and TRBJ2-2, with TRBD1 matching 11 bases. V trimming: 4 bases; J trimming: 8 bases; junction bases outside the gene matches: 4. Looked up from germline, CDR1 is SGHKS and CDR2 is YYEKEE (reference sequence). This CDR3 contains 14 residues.

The chain couples TRBV5-4 to TRBJ1-5; 9 bases line up with TRBD1. The V and J ends lost 0 bases and 4 bases, in that order; junction bases with no gene match: 8. Germline loops: CDR1 SGHNT, CDR2 YYREEE (reference sequence). The CDR3 is 17 amino acids. The CDR3 sequence: CASSLGGQGGPNQPQHF. The CDR3 DNA sequence: TGTGCCAGCAGCTTGGGGGGACAGGGAGGGCCAAATCAGCCCCAGCATTTT.

CDR3 amino acids: CATRPTGAETQYF. For the CDR3, the DNA is TGTGCCACCCGCCCAACAGGGGCGGAGACCCAGTACTTC. This sequence joins TRBV10-3 and TRBJ2-5; 7 nucleotides agree with TRBD1. Germline CDR1 reads ENHRY; CDR2 reads SYGVKD. Losses at the gene ends were 10 bases for V and 5 bases for J; bases not matched to a gene: 10. This CDR3 comprises 13 residues.

The chain couples TRBV3-1 (or the pseudogene TRBV3-2) to TRBJ1-1; D is unclear. This CDR3 region has 15 residues. CDR1 LGHDT and CDR2 YNNKEL come from the germline V gene (reference sequence). Deletions cut 1 base from V and 2 bases from J, with 11 bases between. The CDR3 coding sequence is TGTGCCAGCAGCCAAGGAATAGTAATCAACACTGAAGCTTTCTTT. It translates to CASSQGIVINTEAFF.

The CDR3 bases are TGTGCCAGCAGGCAGGTGAACACTGAAGCTTTCTTT. Translation: CASRQVNTEAFF. J is TRBJ1-1 and V is TRBV6-5; no definite D call. From germline, CDR1 is MNHEY and CDR2 SVGAGI. V lost 6 bases to trimming and J lost 0 bases, with 5 bases between them. This CDR3 is built from 12 residues.

This chain's CDR3 is CASSPLAGATNEQFF. CDR3 DNA sequence: TGTGCCAGCTCTCCCCTAGCGGGCGCTACCAATGAGCAGTTCTTC. The V call is TRBV18, the J call TRBJ2-1; TRBD2 matches at 8 bases. The CDR3 has 15 residues. With 6 bases clipped from V and 6 bases from J, the junction kept 10 bases outside the gene matches. Germline V gene data show CDR1 as KGHSH and CDR2 as LQKENI.

This chain connects TRBV21-1 to TRBJ1-5. TRBV21-1 is a pseudogene segment. The CDR3 sequence is 19 residues long. The CDR3 DNA reads as TGTGCCAGCAGCAAAGTGAAACAGGGAGGGAACAGTAGCAATCAGCCCCAGCATTTT. This translates into CASSKVKQGGNSSNQPQHF.

The rearrangement uses TRBV7-9 and TRBJ2-7; weak D call: TRBD1 (6 bases). With 5 bases removed from V and 0 bases from J, the gap between germline ends came to 11 bases. CDR3 length: 14 amino acids. Germline V gene lookup returns CDR1 SEHNR and CDR2 FQNEAQ (reference sequence). The CDR3 DNA reads TGTGCCAGCAGCGTAACAGGGAGCTCCTACGAGCAGTACTTC. This sequence encodes CASSVTGSSYEQYF.

This chain joins TRBV28 and TRBJ1-5; TRBD1 might be the D (5 bases). Trimming pared 7 bases from V and 7 bases from J, leaving 23 bases between. Germline CDR1 reads MDHEN; CDR2 reads SYDVKM. CDR3 length: 16 amino acids. The CDR3 region is CASTQPGQGFWQPQHF. CDR3 sequence (DNA): TGTGCCAGCACCCAACCCGGCCAGGGTTTCTGGCAGCCCCAGCATTTT.

The V gene is TRBV2, the J gene TRBJ2-3, with TRBD2 matching 12 bases. The CDR3 length is 16 residues. Trimming took 3 bases from V and 1 from J; bases not matched to a gene: 2. CDR1 SNHLY and CDR2 FYNNEI come from the germline V gene. The CDR3 coding sequence is TGTGCCAGCAGTGAGTGGACTAGCGGGGGCACAGATACGCAGTATTTT. This translates into CASSEWTSGGTDTQYF.

This clone was counted once. This rearrangement joins TRBV7-9 to TRBJ2-1, with 7 bases aligning to TRBD1. The CDR3 contains 15 residues. V was pared by 2 bases and J by 6 bases, with 7 bases of the junction left unmatched. The germline V gene encodes CDR1 SEHNR and CDR2 FQNEAQ (reference sequence). The CDR3 loop reads CASSLREGATNEQFF. The DNA of the CDR3 is TGTGCCAGCAGCTTACGTGAGGGGGCTACCAATGAGCAGTTCTTC. The variable domain in full, with the rest retrieved from reference TRBV7-9 and TRBJ2-1, is DTGVSQNPRHKITKRGQNVTFRCDPISEHNRLYWYRQTLGQGPEFLTYFQNEAQLEKSRLLSDRFSAERPKGSFSTLEIQRTEQGDSAMYLCASSLREGATNEQFFGPGTRLTVL.

The rearrangement joins TRBV28 to TRBJ2-3, with 10 bases aligning to TRBD1. V was pared by 4 bases and J by 5 bases, with 6 bases of the junction left unmatched. The CDR3 extends over 15 amino acids. Germline assignment: CDR1 MDHEN and CDR2 SYDVKM. CDR3 loop: CASSYRDRGGDTQYF. In DNA, the CDR3 is TGTGCCAGCAGTTACCGGGACAGGGGTGGAGATACGCAGTATTTT.

V is TRBV5-1 and J is TRBJ1-1; D gene uncertain. V lost 2 bases to trimming and J lost 8 bases, with 10 bases between them. The CDR3 has 12 amino acids. Germline CDR1 SGHRS, CDR2 YFSETQ. CDR3 nucleotide sequence: TGCGCCAGCAGCTTAAATTACGGGGAAGCTTTCTTT. Protein product: CASSLNYGEAFF.

The chain combines TRBV9 with TRBJ1-4, with TRBD1 identical over 8 bases. The CDR3 length is 16 residues. The J segment lost 8 bases and the V segment lost 2 bases, leaving 11 bases of the junction unmatched. Germline V gene data show CDR1 as SGDLS and CDR2 as YYNGEE. The CDR3 nucleotides are TGTGCCAGCAGCGTTACGGGACAGGAACTACGGGAAAAACTGTTTTTT. Translating gives CASSVTGQELREKLFF.

The chain uses TRBV14 and TRBJ1-2; D remains unclear. The CDR3 sequence is 13 residues long. Germline CDR1 SGHDN, CDR2 FVKESK. The V end lost 2 bases, the J end lost 8 bases, and 12 bases lay between the germline ends. This CDR3 is CASSQSMVRGYTF. CDR3 coding DNA: TGTGCCAGCAGCCAATCGATGGTACGGGGCTACACCTTC.

The genes are TRBV7-8 and TRBJ1-1; D possibly corresponds to TRBD1 (5 bases). Germline values: CDR1 SGHVS, CDR2 FQNEAQ. CDR3 length: 13 residues. V lost 5 bases and J 5 bases, leaving 12 bases between the germline ends. CDR3 bases: TGTGCCAGCAGCCGATTCCAGGGAACTGAAGCTTTCTTT. This encodes CASSRFQGTEAFF.

This chain links TRBV24-1 with TRBJ2-3, with unresolved D. The CDR3 runs 11 residues. V gave up 6 bases and J gave up 4 bases, with 4 bases separating them. The germline V gene encodes CDR1 KGHDR and CDR2 SFDVKD. This CDR3 is CATSQSDTQYF. The DNA of the CDR3 is TGTGCCACCAGTCAATCAGATACGCAGTATTTT.

J is TRBJ2-7 and V is TRBV3-1 (or the pseudogene TRBV3-2); weak D call: TRBD1 (5 bases). CDR1 LGHDT and CDR2 YNNKEL come from the germline V gene (reference sequence). The CDR3 is 14 residues long. V shed 4 bases and J shed 6 bases, with 16 bases lying between them. CDR3 amino acids: CASSRSHADIEQYF. The CDR3 bases are TGTGCCAGCAGCCGCTCGCATGCGGACATCGAGCAGTACTTC.

This chain uses TRBV11-3 with TRBJ1-2; the match to TRBD1 covers 7 bases. The junction had 2 bases not matched to a gene; V was cut back by 1 base and J by 6 bases. Germline values: CDR1 SGHNT, CDR2 YENEEA. CDR3 size: 13 residues. The DNA of the CDR3 is TGTGCCAGCAGCTTAGGCAGGGGGAATGGCTACACCTTC. This codes for CASSLGRGNGYTF.

This clone has more than one count but fewer than ten. The V call is TRBV7-9, the J call TRBJ2-2; D is perhaps TRBD1 (5 bases). Trimming shortened V by 1 base and J by 4 bases, and 10 bases separated the two germline ends. The CDR3 length is 15 residues. Looked up from germline, CDR1 is SEHNR and CDR2 is FQNEAQ (reference sequence). CDR3 region: CASSLVYRSTGELFF. In nucleotides, the CDR3 is TGTGCCAGCAGCTTAGTATACAGGTCCACCGGGGAGCTGTTTTTT.

V and J are TRBV2 and TRBJ1-1; D is undetermined. V lost 3 bases and J lost 1, with 6 bases in between. Germline assignment: CDR1 SNHLY and CDR2 FYNNEI. CDR3 size: 13 residues. CDR3 in amino acids: CASSDLRNTEAFF. CDR3 nucleotides: TGTGCCAGCAGTGACCTACGGAACACTGAAGCTTTCTTT.

The chain has TRBV7-3 and TRBJ2-1, with a possible D match to TRBD2 (5 bases). This CDR3 is built from 15 residues. V was pared by 6 bases and J by 0 bases, with 12 bases between. The germline CDR1 and CDR2 sequences are SGHTA and FQGTGA. CDR3 in amino acids: CASRTSGSSYNEQFF. In DNA form, the CDR3 reads TGTGCCAGCAGAACCAGTGGGAGCTCCTACAATGAGCAGTTCTTC.

A single count supports this clone. The chain employs TRBV13 and TRBJ1-3; the D is unclear. Looked up from germline, CDR1 is PRHDT and CDR2 is FYEKMQ (reference sequence). V was pared by 7 bases and J by 4 bases, with 14 bases between. The CDR3 runs to 14 residues. The CDR3 DNA follows: TGTGCCAGCACCCGACGGTCGGGGGGAAACACCATATATTTT. This translates into CASTRRSGGNTIYF. The full variable domain, with the rest looked up from reference TRBV13 and TRBJ1-3, is AAGVIQSPRHLIKEKRETATLKCYPIPRHDTVYWYQQGPGQDPQFLISFYEKMQSDKGSIPDRFSAQQFSDYHSELNMSSLELGDSALYFCASTRRSGGNTIYFGEGSWLTVV.

The table lists this clone with many counts. Other DNA sequences within the sample encode an identical CDR3. The V gene is TRBV9, the J gene TRBJ2-3, with TRBD2 matching over 8 bases. There are 15 residues in the CDR3. Trimming cost V 2 bases and J 2 bases; bases outside gene matches: 4. Germline V CDR1 and CDR2: SGDLS, YYNGEE. The CDR3 bases are TGTGCCAGCAGCGTGGGACTAGAGCTCACAGATACGCAGTATTTT. Its protein product is CASSVGLELTDTQYF.

The chain is built from TRBV10-3 and TRBJ1-1; TRBD1 matches at 9 bases. From germline, CDR1 is ENHRY and CDR2 SYGVKD. The V and J ends lost 2 bases and 3 bases, in that order; junction bases with no gene match: 10. The CDR3 has 17 amino acids. The CDR3 coding sequence is TGTGCCATCAGTGAGGACGGGACAGGGTTAGGGGACACTGAAGCTTTCTTT. As protein: CAISEDGTGLGDTEAFF.

The V and J genes are TRBV25-1 and TRBJ2-5; 9 bases fit TRBD2. This CDR3 contains 16 residues. The V segment lost 5 bases and the J segment 5 bases; nucleotides outside the gene matches: 12. Germline V CDR1 and CDR2: MGHDK, SYGVNS. CDR3: CASSSRFSGGRETQYF. As DNA, the CDR3 is TGTGCCAGCAGTTCTCGGTTTAGCGGGGGTCGGGAGACCCAGTACTTC.

The rearrangement joins TRBV2 to TRBJ1-6; D gene uncertain. V lost 7 bases and J lost 7, with 11 bases in between. The CDR3 extends over 13 amino acids. From germline, CDR1 is SNHLY and CDR2 FYNNEI. This CDR3 is CASKETANSPLHF. CDR3 sequence (DNA): TGTGCCAGCAAGGAGACGGCCAATTCACCCCTCCACTTT.

V and J are TRBV6-5 and TRBJ1-2; no clear D gene. In germline, CDR1 is MNHEY, CDR2 SVGAGI. Trimming cost V 0 bases and J 8 bases, with 10 bases left between them. This CDR3 has 13 amino acids. The CDR3 coding sequence is TGTGCCAGCAGTTACTCAGTGGTGCAGGGCTACACCTTC. This translates into CASSYSVVQGYTF.

The CDR3 spells CATSETGGQPQHF. The CDR3 nucleotides are TGTGCCACCAGTGAGACAGGGGGCCAGCCCCAGCATTTT. The rearrangement joins TRBV24-1 to TRBJ1-5; the match to TRBD1 covers 10 bases. V was clipped by 4 bases and J by 7 bases; unmatched bases: 0. CDR1 is KGHDR and CDR2 is SFDVKD in the germline V gene. This CDR3 comprises 13 residues.

This chain connects TRBV24-1 to TRBJ1-5; D call uncertain. The CDR3 has 14 amino acids. V lost 4 bases to trimming and J lost 5 bases, with 11 bases between them. Germline V lookup: CDR1 KGHDR, CDR2 SFDVKD. The CDR3 loop reads CATSDPGPYQPQHF. The CDR3 nucleotides read TGTGCCACCAGTGACCCAGGTCCTTATCAGCCCCAGCATTTT.